The present T cell receptor beta chain was sequenced within a study of blood T cell repertoires in COVID-19. The wider study: Material from acute and convalescent COVID-19 was sourced from the United States, Italy and Spain. PBMCs, B-cell-depleted T cells, or T cells were the source of the cDNA or gDNA that made up the material.

As processed by the authors: Cell counts per sample came from amplifying reference gene primers. Measured with immunoSEQ multiplex PCR; TCRdb has only the in-frame clones, and not every one. V and J calls and clone size are given by that table; D and trimming were obtained from the DNA. The data show roughly 340,000 clones, with more than 75% seen just once and 2.5% to 4% held by the top ten. Germline lookup yields CDR1 SGHVS and CDR2 FQNEAQ. This CDR3 has 16 amino acids. V lost 5 bases, J lost 5 bases, and 12 bases stayed unmatched. This TCR was sampled from a woman between 18 and 29 years old who had recovered from COVID-19. This chain connects TRBV7-8 to TRBJ2-5; the match to TRBD2 covers 9 bases. Sequenced: peripheral blood. CDR3 nucleotide sequence: TGTGCCAGCAGCCCCAGCCTAGCGGGGCTCGGGGAGACCCAGTACTTC. Translated, it gives CASSPSLAGLGETQYF.